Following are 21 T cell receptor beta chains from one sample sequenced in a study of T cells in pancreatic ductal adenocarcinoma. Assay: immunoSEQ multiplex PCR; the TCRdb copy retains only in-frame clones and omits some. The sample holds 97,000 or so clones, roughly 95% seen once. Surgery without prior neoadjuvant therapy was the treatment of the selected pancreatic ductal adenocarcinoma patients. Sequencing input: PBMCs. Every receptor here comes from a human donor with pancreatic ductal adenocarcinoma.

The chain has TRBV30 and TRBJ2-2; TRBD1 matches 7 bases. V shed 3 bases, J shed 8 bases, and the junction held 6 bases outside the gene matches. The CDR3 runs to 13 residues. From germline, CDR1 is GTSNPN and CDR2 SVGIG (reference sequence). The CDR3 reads CAWSRQGSGELFF. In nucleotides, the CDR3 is TGTGCCTGGAGCCGACAGGGCTCTGGGGAGCTGTTTTTT.

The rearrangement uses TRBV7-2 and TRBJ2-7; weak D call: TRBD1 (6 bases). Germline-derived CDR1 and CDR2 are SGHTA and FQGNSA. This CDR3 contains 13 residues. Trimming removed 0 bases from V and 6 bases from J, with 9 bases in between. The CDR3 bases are TGTGCCAGCAGCTTAGCCGACAGGCGCGAGCAGTACTTC. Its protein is CASSLADRREQYF.

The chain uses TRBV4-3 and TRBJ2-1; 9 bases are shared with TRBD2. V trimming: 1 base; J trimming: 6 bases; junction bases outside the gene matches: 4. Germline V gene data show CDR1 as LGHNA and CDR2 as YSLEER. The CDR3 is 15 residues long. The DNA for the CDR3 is TGCGCCAGCAGCCAAGTAGCGGGAGTTAGCAATGAGCAGTTCTTC. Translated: CASSQVAGVSNEQFF.

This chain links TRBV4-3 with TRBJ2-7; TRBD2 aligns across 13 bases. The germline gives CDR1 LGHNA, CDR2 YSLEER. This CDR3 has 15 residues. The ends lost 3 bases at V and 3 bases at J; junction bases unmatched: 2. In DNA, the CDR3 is TGCGCCAGCAGCCAGGGACTAGCGGGGAACTACGAGCAGTACTTC. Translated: CASSQGLAGNYEQYF.

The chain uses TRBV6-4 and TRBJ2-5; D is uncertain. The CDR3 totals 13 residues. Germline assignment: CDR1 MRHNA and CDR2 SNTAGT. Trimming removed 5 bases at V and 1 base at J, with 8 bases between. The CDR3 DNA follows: TGTGCCAGCAGTTATAGCCCCCAAGAGACCCAGTACTTC. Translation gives CASSYSPQETQYF.

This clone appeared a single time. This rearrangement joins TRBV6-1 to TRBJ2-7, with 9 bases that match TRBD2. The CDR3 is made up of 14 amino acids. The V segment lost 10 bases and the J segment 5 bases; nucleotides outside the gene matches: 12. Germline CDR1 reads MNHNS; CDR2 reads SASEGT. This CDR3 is CATGVAGVLDEQYF. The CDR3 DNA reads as TGTGCCACCGGGGTAGCGGGAGTACTCGACGAGCAGTACTTC.

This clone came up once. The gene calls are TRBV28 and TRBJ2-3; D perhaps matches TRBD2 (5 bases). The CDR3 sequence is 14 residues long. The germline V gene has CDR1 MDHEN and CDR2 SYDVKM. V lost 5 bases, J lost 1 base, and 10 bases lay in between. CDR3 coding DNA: TGTGCCAGCAGTAGAGCGGAGCGCACAGATACGCAGTATTTT. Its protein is CASSRAERTDTQYF.

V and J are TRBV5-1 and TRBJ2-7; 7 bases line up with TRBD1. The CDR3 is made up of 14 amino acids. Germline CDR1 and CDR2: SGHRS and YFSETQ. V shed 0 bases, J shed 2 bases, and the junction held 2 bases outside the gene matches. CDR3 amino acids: CASSLGQGPYEQYF. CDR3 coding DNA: TGCGCCAGCAGCTTGGGACAGGGTCCCTACGAGCAGTACTTC.

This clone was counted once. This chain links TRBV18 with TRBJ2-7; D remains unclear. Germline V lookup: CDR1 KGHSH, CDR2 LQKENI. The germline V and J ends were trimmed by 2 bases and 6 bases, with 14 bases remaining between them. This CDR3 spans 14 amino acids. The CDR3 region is CASSPSQATLEQYF. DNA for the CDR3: TGTGCCAGCTCACCAAGTCAGGCAACTCTCGAGCAGTACTTC.

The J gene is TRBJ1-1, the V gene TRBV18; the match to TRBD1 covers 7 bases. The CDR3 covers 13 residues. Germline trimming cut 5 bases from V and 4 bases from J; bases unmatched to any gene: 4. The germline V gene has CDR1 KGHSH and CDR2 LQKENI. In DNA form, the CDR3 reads TGTGCCAGCTCATCGACAGGGATCACTGAAGCTTTCTTT. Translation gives CASSSTGITEAFF.

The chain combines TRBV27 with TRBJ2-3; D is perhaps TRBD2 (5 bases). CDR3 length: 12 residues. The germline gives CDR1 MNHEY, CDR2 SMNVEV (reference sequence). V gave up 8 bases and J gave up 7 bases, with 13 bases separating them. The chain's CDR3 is CASGLKPHTQYF. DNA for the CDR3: TGTGCCAGCGGACTGAAACCGCATACGCAGTATTTT.

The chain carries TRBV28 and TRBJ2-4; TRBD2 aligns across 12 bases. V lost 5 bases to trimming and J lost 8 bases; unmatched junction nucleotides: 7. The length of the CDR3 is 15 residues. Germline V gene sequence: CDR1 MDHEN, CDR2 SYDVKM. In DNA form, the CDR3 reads TGTGCCAGCAGTCTAGCGGGAGGGAGGATATACATTCAGTACTTC. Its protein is CASSLAGGRIYIQYF.

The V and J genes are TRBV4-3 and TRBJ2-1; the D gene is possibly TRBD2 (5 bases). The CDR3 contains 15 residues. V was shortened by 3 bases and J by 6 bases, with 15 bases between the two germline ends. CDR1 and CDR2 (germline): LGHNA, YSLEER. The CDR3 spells CASSHLRTSINEQFF. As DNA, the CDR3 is TGCGCCAGCAGCCACCTGAGGACTTCAATCAATGAGCAGTTCTTC.

The chain's CDR3 is CASKPTHGTVYNEQFF. In DNA, the CDR3 is TGTGCCAGCAAACCTACCCACGGGACAGTGTACAATGAGCAGTTCTTC. The V call is TRBV6-6, the J call TRBJ2-1; 7 nucleotides agree with TRBD1. Trimming cost V 7 bases and J 4 bases; bases outside gene matches: 13. This CDR3 has 16 amino acids. Germline lookup yields CDR1 MNHNY and CDR2 SVGAGI (reference sequence).

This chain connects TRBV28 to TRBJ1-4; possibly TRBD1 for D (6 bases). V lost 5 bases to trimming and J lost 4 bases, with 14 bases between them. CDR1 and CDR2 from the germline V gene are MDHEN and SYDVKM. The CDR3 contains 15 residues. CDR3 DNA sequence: TGTGCCAGCAGTGCTGGGGGCGCGGGTAATGAAAAACTGTTTTTT. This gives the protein CASSAGGAGNEKLFF.

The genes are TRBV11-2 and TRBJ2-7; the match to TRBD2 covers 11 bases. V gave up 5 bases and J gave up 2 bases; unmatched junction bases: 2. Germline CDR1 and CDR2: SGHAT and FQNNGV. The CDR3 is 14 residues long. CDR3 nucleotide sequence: TGTGCCAGCAGCAGGGGACTAGCGGCCTACGAGCAGTACTTC. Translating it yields CASSRGLAAYEQYF.

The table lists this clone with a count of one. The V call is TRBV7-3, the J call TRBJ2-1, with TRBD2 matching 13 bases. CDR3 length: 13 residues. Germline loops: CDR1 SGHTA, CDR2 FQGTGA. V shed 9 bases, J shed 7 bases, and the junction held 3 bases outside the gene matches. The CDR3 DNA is TGTGCCAGTGGACTAGCGGGAGTGAATGAGCAGTTCTTC. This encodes CASGLAGVNEQFF. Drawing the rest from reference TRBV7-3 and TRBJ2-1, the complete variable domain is GAGVSQTPSNKVTEKGKYVELRCDPISGHTALYWYRQSLGQGPEFLIYFQGTGAADDSGLPNDRFFAVRPEGSVSTLKIQRTERGDSAVYLCASGLAGVNEQFFGPGTRLTVL.

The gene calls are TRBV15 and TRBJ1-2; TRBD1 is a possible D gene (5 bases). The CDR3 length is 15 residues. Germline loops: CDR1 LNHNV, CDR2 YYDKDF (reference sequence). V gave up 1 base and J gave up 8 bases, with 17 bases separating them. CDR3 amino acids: CATSRGGGGTKGYTF. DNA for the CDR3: TGTGCCACCAGCAGAGGGGGGGGAGGGACGAAAGGCTACACCTTC.

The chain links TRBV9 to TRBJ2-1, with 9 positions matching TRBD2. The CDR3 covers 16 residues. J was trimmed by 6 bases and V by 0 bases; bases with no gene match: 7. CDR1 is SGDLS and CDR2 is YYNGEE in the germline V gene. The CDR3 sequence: CASSVGRLAGPNEQFF. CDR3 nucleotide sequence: TGTGCCAGCAGCGTAGGACGGCTAGCGGGACCCAATGAGCAGTTCTTC.

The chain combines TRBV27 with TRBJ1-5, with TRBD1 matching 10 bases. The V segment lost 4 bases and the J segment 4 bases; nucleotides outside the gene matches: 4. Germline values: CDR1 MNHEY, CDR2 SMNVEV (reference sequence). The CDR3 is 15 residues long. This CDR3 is CASSSRQGANQPQHF. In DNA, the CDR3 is TGTGCCAGCAGTTCCCGACAGGGGGCAAATCAGCCCCAGCATTTT.

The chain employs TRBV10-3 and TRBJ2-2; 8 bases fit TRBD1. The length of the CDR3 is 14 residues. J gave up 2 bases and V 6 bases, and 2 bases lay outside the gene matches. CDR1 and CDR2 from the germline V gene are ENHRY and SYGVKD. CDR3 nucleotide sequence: TGTGCCATCAGCGGACAGGGCAACACCGGGGAGCTGTTTTTT. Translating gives CAISGQGNTGELFF.